Included here is one T cell receptor (beta chain) sequence, with context. The target of this receptor is not known. No much larger clone exists at a distance of one base, and base qualities are not known. These data belong to a study of T cell repertoires in cytomegalovirus infection (dated by TCRdb to between 2017 and 2020). At the level of the whole study: Peptide stimulations targeted recently identified HLA-C-restricted CMV epitopes, whose presentation resists viral immunomodulation, together with well-studied HLA-B-restricted epitopes. Donor HLA type was relevant to the analysis, as public TCR beta signatures indicated carriage of CMV infection together with the matching HLA type. The paper's findings and limits, for the study overall: In both this cohort and an independent approximately 400-donor cohort, the cumulative frequency of public TCR beta family members distinguished carriers of CMV infection plus the relevant HLA type. The ex vivo response was dominated by HLA-C-restricted CMV-specific TCR beta clonotypes, which also provided the single most frequent clonotype in two of eight donors.

Cut back by 7 bases and 3 bases, the V and J ends lie 19 bases apart. CDR1 and CDR2, looked up from the germline V gene, are MNHEY and SVGEGT. Reading from cysteine to phenylalanine, the CDR3 counts 15 amino acids. Just the 45-base CDR3 DNA is kept, in frame starting at base 1. The sample's treatment or condition label is to be understood as: in vitro stimulation with specific CMV peptide epitopes to enrich CMV-specific T cells. TCRdb names Illumina HiSeq 1500 as the instrument used. The public reads were run again by TCRdb, first through fastp at Q25 and then through MiXCR, and only productive beta chains were kept. Here each entry gathers all rows of one CDR3 protein and keeps the most common genes and DNA. This sample holds 60,000 to 80,000 distinct CDR3 sequences; about 19% were observed only once. The top ten constitute roughly two thirds of the sample.

The TCR originated in a human donor in good health (CMV status not recorded). Some clones in this sample may be carry-over from other donors' samples. The chain couples TRBV6-2 or TRBV6-3 to TRBJ2-7, with the D segment identity uncertain. The material was CD8+ T cells from cultured PBMCs, obtained from culture after CMV antigen stimulation. The nucleotide sequence is TGTGCCAGCACCTCTGTGCGTAGGACCCACTACGAGCAGTACTTC. Translated, this is CASTSVRRTHYEQYF.